The T cell receptor beta chain under discussion was sequenced for a study of T cell responses to AZD1222 COVID-19 vaccine. The study's findings and limits: White British donors predominated, females outnumbered males, and clonal diversity was possibly underestimated.

The CDR3 runs 17 residues. Per the germline V gene, CDR1 is MNHNY and CDR2 is SVGAGI (reference sequence). The ends lost 5 bases at V and 6 bases at J; junction bases unmatched: 13. Sequenced by immunoSEQ multiplex PCR; TCRdb stores in-frame clones only, minus some. This sample yields fewer than 150,000 clones, of which 88% are seen a single time; under 9% belongs to the top ten. Comment on this clone: Its antigen is still unknown.

This specimen consisted of peripheral blood, obtained on day 0 of AZD1222 vaccination. The chain has TRBV6-6 and TRBJ1-5; TRBD1 matches at 10 bases. The TCR sequence derives from an adult in good health. CDR3 DNA: TGTGCCAGCAGTCGTCCCCGGGAGACAGGGGGCTCTCAGCCCCAGCATTTT. Amino acids: CASSRPRETGGSQPQHF.